This TCR beta chain is from a study of response to subunit inactivated influenza vaccine (dated by TCRdb to 2016 to 2018). Study-wide context: To follow how T cells responded to a trivalent subunit inactivated influenza vaccine, the researchers relied on deep quantitative profiling of the T cell receptor repertoire.

Notes on this clonotype: Its antigen is not yet known. Per-base qualities were not stored, and no clone one base away is much larger.

Trimmed from V: 4 bases; trimmed from J: 3 bases; junction bases lacking a gene match: 8. Its CDR3 holds 15 amino acids, cysteine through phenylalanine. Left in the record is the CDR3 DNA by itself, 45 bases read in frame from the first base. Looking up the germline V gene yields CDR1 SQVTM and CDR2 ANQGSEA. The library was produced with RT-PCR. The data were produced on an Illumina HiSeq 2500. TCRdb cleaned the public reads at Q25 with fastp, built clones with MiXCR and kept in-frame beta chains. CDR3 protein duplicates are merged, each entry listing the most common genes and DNA. Recorded for this sample are around 790,000 distinct CDR3 sequences; around 20% of them occurred a single time. Roughly 10% of the sample goes to the ten largest clones. Overall study outcomes, separate from this receptor: According to the authors, only a limited number of new T cells may be recruited by each seasonal influenza vaccination.

The TCR was taken from a man over 45 who received an inactivated influenza vaccine. Donor details come from another sample of the same person, matched by shared clones. The material was PBMCs from blood, obtained approximately 5 days after vaccination. This receptor chain uses TRBV29-1 and TRBJ2-1; TRBD1 matches 8 bases in the middle. At the DNA level, the sequence is TGCAGCGTTGGGGGAATCGGACAGGGCTACAATGAGCAGTTCTTC. This codes for CSVGGIGQGYNEQFF.